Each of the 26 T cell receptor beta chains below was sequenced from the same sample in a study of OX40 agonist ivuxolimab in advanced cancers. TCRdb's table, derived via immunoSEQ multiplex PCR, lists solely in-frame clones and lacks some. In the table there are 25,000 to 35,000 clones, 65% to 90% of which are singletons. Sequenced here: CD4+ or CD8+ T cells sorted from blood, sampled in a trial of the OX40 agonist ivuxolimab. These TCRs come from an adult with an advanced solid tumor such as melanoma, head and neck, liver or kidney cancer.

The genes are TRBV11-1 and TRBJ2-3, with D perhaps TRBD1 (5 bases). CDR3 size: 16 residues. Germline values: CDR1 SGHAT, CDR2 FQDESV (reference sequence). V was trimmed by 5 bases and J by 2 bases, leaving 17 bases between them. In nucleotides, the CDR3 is TGTGCCAGCAGCCAAACAGGTTCCTGGGACACAGATACGCAGTATTTT. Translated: CASSQTGSWDTDTQYF.

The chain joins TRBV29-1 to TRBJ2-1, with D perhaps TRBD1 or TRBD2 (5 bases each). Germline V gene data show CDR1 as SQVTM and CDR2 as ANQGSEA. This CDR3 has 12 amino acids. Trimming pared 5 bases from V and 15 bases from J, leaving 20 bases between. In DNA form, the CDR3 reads TGCAGCGTTCCCCGGGGCGGGTGGGTAAGGTTCTTC. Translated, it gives CSVPRGGWVRFF.

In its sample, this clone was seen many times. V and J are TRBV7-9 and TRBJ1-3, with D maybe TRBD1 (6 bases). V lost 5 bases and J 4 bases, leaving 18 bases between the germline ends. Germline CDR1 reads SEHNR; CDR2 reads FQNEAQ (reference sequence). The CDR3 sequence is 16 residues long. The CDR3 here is CASSLSVGQGGNTIYF. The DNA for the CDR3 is TGTGCCAGCAGCCTCTCAGTCGGCCAGGGGGGAAACACCATATATTTT.

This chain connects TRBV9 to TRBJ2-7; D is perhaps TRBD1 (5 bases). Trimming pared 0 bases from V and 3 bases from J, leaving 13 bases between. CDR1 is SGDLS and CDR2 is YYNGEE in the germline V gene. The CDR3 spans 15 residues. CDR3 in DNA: TGTGCCAGCAGCGTAGGAGTCGGACAACTCTACGAGCAGTACTTC. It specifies CASSVGVGQLYEQYF.

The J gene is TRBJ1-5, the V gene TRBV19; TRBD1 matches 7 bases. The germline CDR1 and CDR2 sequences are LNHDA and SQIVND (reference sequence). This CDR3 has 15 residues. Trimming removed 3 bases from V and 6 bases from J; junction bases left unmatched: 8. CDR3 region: CASSMGQLGGQPQHF. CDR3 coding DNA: TGTGCCAGTAGTATGGGACAGTTGGGGGGTCAGCCCCAGCATTTT.

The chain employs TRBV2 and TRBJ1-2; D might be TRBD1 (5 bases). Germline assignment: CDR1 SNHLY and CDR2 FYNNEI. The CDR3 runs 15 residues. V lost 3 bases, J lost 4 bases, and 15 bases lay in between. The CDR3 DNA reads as TGTGCCAGCAGTGAGGGTTGGGAGCAGGGCTATGGCTACACCTTC. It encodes CASSEGWEQGYGYTF.

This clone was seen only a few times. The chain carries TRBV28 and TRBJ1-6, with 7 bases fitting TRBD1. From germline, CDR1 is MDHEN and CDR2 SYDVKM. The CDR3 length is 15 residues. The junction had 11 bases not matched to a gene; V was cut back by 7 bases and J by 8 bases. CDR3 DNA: TGTGCCAGCACCCCGATTGAGACAGGGTATTCACCCCTCCACTTT. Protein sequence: CASTPIETGYSPLHF.

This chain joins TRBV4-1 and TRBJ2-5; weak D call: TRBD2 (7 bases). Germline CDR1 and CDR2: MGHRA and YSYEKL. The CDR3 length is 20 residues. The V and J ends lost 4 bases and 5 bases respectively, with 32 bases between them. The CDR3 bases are TGCGCCAGCAGCCCAAGGTCTGCACCCGGGGGGCTCTCTGATCGGGAGACCCAGTACTTC. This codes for CASSPRSAPGGLSDRETQYF.

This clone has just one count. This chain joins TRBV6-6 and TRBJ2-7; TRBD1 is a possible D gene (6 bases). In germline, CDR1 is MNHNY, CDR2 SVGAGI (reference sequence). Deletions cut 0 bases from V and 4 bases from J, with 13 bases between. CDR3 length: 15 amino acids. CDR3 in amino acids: CASSYSQGHFYEQYF. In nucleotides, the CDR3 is TGTGCCAGCAGTTACTCCCAGGGGCACTTTTACGAGCAGTACTTC.

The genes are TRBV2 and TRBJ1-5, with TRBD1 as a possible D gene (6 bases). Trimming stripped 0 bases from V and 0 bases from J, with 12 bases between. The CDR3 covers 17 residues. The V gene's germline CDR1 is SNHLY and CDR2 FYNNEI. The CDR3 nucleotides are TGTGCCAGCAGTGAAGCGAGGGACAACGATAGCAATCAGCCCCAGCATTTT. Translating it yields CASSEARDNDSNQPQHF. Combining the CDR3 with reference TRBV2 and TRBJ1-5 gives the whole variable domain EPEVTQTPSHQVTQMGQEVILRCVPISNHLYFYWYRQILGQKVEFLVSFYNNEISEKSEIFDDQFSVERPDGSNFTLKIRSTKLEDSAMYFCASSEARDNDSNQPQHFGDGTRLSIL.

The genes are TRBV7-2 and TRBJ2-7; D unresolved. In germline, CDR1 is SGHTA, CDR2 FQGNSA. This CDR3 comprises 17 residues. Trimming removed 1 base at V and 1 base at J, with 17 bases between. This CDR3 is CASSLDWALEGSYEQYF. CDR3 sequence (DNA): TGTGCCAGCAGCTTAGATTGGGCCCTCGAAGGGTCCTACGAGCAGTACTTC.

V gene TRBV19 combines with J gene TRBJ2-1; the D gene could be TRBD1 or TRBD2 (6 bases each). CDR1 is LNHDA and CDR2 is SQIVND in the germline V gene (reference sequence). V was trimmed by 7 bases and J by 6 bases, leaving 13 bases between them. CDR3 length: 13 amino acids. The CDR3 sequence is CASNQGGGNEQFF. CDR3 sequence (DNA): TGTGCCAGTAACCAAGGGGGAGGCAATGAGCAGTTCTTC.

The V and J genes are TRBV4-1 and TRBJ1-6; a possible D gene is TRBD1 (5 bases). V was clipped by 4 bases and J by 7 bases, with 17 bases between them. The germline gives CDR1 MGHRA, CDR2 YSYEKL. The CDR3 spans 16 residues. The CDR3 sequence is CASSLGGRVGNSPLHF. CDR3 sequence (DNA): TGCGCCAGCAGCCTTGGCGGCAGGGTCGGCAATTCACCCCTCCACTTT.

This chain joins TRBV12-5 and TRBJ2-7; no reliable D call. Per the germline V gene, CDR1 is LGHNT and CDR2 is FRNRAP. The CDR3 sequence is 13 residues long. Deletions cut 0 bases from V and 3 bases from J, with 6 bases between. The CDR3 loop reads CASGLVLSYEQYF. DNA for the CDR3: TGTGCTAGTGGTTTGGTACTTAGCTACGAGCAGTACTTC.

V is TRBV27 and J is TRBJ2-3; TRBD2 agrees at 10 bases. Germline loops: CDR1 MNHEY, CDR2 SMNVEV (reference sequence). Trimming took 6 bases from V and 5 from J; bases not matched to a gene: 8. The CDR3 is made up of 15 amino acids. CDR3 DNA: TGTGCCAGCAGCTATAGCGGGGGGATGGGAGATACGCAGTATTTT. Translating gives CASSYSGGMGDTQYF.

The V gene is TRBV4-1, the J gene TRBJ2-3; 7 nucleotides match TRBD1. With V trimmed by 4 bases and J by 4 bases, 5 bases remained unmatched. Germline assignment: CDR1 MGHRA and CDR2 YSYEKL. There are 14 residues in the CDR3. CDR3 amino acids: CASSLPGQSDTQYF. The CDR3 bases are TGCGCCAGCAGCCTACCGGGACAGTCAGATACGCAGTATTTT.

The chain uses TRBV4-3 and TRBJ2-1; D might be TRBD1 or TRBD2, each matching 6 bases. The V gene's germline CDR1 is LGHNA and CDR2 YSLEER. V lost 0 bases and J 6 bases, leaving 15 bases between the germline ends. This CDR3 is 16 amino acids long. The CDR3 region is CASSQDMGGRGNEQFF. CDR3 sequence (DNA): TGCGCCAGCAGCCAAGATATGGGGGGCCGGGGCAATGAGCAGTTCTTC.

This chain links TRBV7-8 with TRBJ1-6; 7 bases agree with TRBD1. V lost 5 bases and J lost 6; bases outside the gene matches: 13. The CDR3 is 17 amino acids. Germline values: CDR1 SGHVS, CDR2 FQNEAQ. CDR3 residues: CASSQITGEFGNSPLHF. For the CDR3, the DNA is TGTGCCAGCAGCCAAATCACAGGGGAGTTCGGTAATTCACCCCTCCACTTT.

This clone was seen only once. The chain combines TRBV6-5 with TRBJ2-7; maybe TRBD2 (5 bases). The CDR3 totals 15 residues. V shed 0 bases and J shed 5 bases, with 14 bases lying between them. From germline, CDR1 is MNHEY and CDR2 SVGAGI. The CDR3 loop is CASSYSPTGSHEQYF. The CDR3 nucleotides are TGTGCCAGCAGTTACTCCCCCACGGGGAGCCACGAGCAGTACTTC.

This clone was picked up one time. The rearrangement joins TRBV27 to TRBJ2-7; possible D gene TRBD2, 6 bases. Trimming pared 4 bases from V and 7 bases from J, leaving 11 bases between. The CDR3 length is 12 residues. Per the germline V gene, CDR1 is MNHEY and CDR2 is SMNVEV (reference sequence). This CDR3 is CASSYGAGEQYF. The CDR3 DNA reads TGTGCCAGCAGTTACGGCGCGGGGGAGCAGTACTTC.

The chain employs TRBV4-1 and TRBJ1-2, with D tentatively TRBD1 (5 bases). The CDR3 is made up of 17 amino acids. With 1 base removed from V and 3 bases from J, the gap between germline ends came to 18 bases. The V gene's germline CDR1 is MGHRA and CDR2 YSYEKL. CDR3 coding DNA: TGCGCCAGCAGCCAAGCGGATGGGGGTACGAGCTACTATGGCTACACCTTC. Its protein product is CASSQADGGTSYYGYTF.

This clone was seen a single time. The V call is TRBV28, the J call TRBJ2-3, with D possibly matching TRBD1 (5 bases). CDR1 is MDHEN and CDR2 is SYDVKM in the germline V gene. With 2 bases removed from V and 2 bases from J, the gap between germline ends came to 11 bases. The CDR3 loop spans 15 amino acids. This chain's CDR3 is CASSLRAGSTDTQYF. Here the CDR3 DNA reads TGTGCCAGCAGTTTAAGGGCAGGGTCCACAGATACGCAGTATTTT.

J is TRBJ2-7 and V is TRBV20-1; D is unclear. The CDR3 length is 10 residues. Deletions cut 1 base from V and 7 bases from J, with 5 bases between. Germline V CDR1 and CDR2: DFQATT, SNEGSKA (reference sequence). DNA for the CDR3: TGCAGTGCTAGAGTAGTAGAGCAGTACTTC. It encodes CSARVVEQYF.

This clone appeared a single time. The CDR3 is CASRGRPSPSEQFF. CDR3 nucleotides: TGTGCCAGTAGAGGACGGCCCTCGCCCAGTGAGCAGTTCTTC. The rearrangement links TRBV21-1 to TRBJ2-1. TRBV21-1 is recorded as a pseudogene. This CDR3 comprises 14 residues.

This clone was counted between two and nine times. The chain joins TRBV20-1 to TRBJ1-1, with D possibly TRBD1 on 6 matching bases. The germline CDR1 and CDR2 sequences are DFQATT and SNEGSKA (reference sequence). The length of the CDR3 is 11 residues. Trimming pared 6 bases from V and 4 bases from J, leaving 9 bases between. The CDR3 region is CSAGGGTEAFF. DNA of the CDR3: TGCAGTGCGGGAGGGGGCACTGAAGCTTTCTTT.

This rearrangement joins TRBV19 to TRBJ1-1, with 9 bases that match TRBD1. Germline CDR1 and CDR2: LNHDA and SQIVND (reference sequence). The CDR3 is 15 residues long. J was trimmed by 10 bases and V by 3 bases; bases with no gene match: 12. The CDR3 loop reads CASSIPFTGGEAAFF. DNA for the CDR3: TGTGCCAGTAGTATCCCCTTCACAGGGGGCGAAGCAGCTTTCTTT.